The 8 T cell receptor beta chains below all came from one sample that was sequenced in a study of T-cell reconstitution after alpha-beta-depleted transplantation in children. A library of TCRbeta sequences, prepared with unique molecular identifiers, was generated. TCRdb itself ran the PCR reads through MiXCR, one entry per CDR3 protein. The repertoire holds hundreds of thousands of distinct CDR3 sequences, with around 13% as singletons. The source was PBMCs, collected before TCRalphabeta/CD19-depleted stem cell transplant. Receptors were obtained from a girl aged 2 to 10 with congenital amegakaryocytic thrombocytopenia, due to receive a stem cell transplant.

This clonotype was counted ten times or more. This chain uses TRBV5-5 with TRBJ2-3; D perhaps matches TRBD1 (6 bases). Germline-derived CDR1 and CDR2 are SGHKS and YYEKEE (reference sequence). Trimming stripped 6 bases from V and 1 base from J, with 21 bases between. This CDR3 is built from 17 residues. This CDR3 is CASNEVMVGGGTDTQYF. Written as DNA, the CDR3 is TGTGCCAGCAATGAAGTCATGGTAGGGGGTGGCACAGATACGCAGTATTTT.

This chain joins TRBV7-9 and TRBJ2-7; D is possibly TRBD2 (5 bases). V was clipped by 5 bases and J by 3 bases, with 11 bases between them. The CDR3 spans 13 residues. Germline-derived CDR1 and CDR2 are SEHNR and FQNEAQ (reference sequence). The CDR3, as DNA: TGTGCCAGCAGCCCACCGGGAAACTACGAGCAGTACTTC. Translating it yields CASSPPGNYEQYF. The full variable domain, with the rest looked up from reference TRBV7-9 and TRBJ2-7, is DTGVSQNPRHKITKRGQNVTFRCDPISEHNRLYWYRQTLGQGPEFLTYFQNEAQLEKSRLLSDRFSAERPKGSFSTLEIQRTEQGDSAMYLCASSPPGNYEQYFGPGTRLTVT.

There are a few counts of this clonotype. This chain joins TRBV7-9 and TRBJ2-1; D gene ambiguous. CDR3 size: 12 residues. In germline, CDR1 is SEHNR, CDR2 FQNEAQ (reference sequence). V was clipped by 1 base and J by 11 bases, with 9 bases between them. The DNA of the CDR3 is TGTGCCAGCAGCTTAGATCGGAGAAAGCAGTTCTTC. This gives the protein CASSLDRRKQFF. The whole variable domain, remainder taken from reference TRBV7-9 and TRBJ2-1, is DTGVSQNPRHKITKRGQNVTFRCDPISEHNRLYWYRQTLGQGPEFLTYFQNEAQLEKSRLLSDRFSAERPKGSFSTLEIQRTEQGDSAMYLCASSLDRRKQFFGPGTRLTVL.

The rearrangement joins TRBV5-8 to TRBJ2-1; D unclear. CDR3 length equals 14 residues. Germline loops: CDR1 SGHTS, CDR2 YDEGEE. Trimming took 2 bases from V and 5 from J, leaving 11 bases between them. The CDR3 protein is CASSLLYRNNEQFF. The CDR3 nucleotides are TGTGCCAGCAGCTTATTATACAGAAACAATGAGCAGTTCTTC. Filled out from reference TRBV5-8 and TRBJ2-1, the complete variable domain reads EAGVTQSPTHLIKTRGQQATLRCSPISGHTSVYWYQQALGLGLQFLLWYDEGEERNRGNFPPRFSGRQFPNYSSELNVNALELEDSALYLCASSLLYRNNEQFFGPGTRLTVL.

The table lists this clonotype with many counts. The chain employs TRBV6-5 and TRBJ2-1; D uncertain. The ends were cut back, 7 bases at V and 1 base at J, with 5 bases in the middle. This CDR3 has 12 residues. Germline CDR1 is MNHEY and CDR2 is SVGAGI. The CDR3 sequence is CASMGSYNEQFF. CDR3 bases: TGTGCCAGCATGGGGTCCTACAATGAGCAGTTCTTC.

This clonotype was recorded at least ten times. CDR3 DNA sequence: TGCAGTGCCAGTACACCCCCGGGTGAGCAGTTCTTC. Translated, it gives CSASTPPGEQFF. The chain employs TRBV20-1 and TRBJ2-1; D gene ambiguous. V was clipped by 6 bases and J by 9 bases, with 15 bases between them. Germline V gene lookup returns CDR1 DFQATT and CDR2 SNEGSKA (reference sequence). This CDR3 has 12 residues.

This clonotype has more than one count but fewer than ten. This chain links TRBV7-9 with TRBJ1-5, with 7 bases fitting TRBD1. CDR3 size: 16 residues. The trim removed 5 bases at V and 10 bases at J, leaving 17 bases unmatched. CDR1 is SEHNR, CDR2 FQNEAQ, per germline (reference sequence). CDR3 region: CASSHLMTGPLLPQHF. CDR3 in DNA: TGTGCCAGCAGCCACCTTATGACAGGGCCTTTATTACCCCAGCATTTT.

The table lists this clonotype with many counts. The chain is built from TRBV27 and TRBJ1-5; D gene uncertain. CDR3 length: 14 residues. Germline V lookup: CDR1 MNHEY, CDR2 SMNVEV (reference sequence). The ends were cut back, 5 bases at V and 0 bases at J, with 8 bases in the middle. Here the CDR3 reads CASSTGDSNQPQHF. Written as DNA, the CDR3 is TGTGCCAGCAGTACCGGGGATAGCAATCAGCCCCAGCATTTT.